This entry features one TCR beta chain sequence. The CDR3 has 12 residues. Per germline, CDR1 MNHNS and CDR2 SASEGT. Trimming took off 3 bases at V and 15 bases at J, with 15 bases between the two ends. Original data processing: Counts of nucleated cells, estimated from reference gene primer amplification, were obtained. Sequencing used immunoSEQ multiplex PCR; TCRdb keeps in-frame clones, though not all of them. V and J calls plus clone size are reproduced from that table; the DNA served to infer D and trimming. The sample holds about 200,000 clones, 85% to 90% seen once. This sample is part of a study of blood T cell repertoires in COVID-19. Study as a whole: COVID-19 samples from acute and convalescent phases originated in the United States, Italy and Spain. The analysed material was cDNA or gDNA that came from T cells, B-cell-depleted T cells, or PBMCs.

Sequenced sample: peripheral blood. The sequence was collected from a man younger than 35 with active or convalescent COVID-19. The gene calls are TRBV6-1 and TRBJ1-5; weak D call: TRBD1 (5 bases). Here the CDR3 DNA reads TGTGCCAGCAGTGAGGTTTTCAGGGAAAGGCATTTT. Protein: CASSEVFRERHF.